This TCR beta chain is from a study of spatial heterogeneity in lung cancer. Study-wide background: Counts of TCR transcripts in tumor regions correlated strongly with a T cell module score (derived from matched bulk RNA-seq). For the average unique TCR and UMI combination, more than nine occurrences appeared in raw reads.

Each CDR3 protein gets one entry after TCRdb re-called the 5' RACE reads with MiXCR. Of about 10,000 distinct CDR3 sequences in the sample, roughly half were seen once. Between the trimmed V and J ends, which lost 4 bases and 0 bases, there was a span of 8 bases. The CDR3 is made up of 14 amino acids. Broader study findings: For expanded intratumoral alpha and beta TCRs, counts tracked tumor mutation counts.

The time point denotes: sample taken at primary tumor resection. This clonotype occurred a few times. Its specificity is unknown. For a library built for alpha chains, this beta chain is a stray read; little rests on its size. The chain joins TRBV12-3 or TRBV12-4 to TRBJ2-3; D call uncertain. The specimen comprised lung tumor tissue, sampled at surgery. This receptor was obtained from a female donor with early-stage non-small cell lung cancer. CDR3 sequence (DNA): TGTGCCAGCAGTTCACAAAGGAGCACAGATACGCAGTATTTT. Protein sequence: CASSSQRSTDTQYF.